The 6 T cell receptor beta chains below all came from one sample that was sequenced in a study of blood T cell repertoires in COVID-19. Only in-frame clones appear in the TCRdb table, and some are missing; sequencing was by immunoSEQ multiplex PCR. The repertoire includes about 230,000 clones, approximately 80% of them detected once, and under 2.5% sits in the top ten. Sequenced sample: peripheral blood. The receptors originated from a middle-aged man who had recovered from COVID-19.

The chain carries TRBV5-4 and TRBJ2-1; TRBD2 might be the D (6 bases). Germline-derived CDR1 and CDR2 are SGHNT and YYREEE (reference sequence). The CDR3 extends over 14 amino acids. The V gene lost 4 bases and the J gene lost 7 bases, with 15 bases spanning the gap. The CDR3 sequence: CASSLTVGRNEQFF. CDR3 bases: TGTGCCAGCAGCCTTACGGTGGGGAGGAATGAGCAGTTCTTC.

The rearrangement links TRBV12-3 or TRBV12-4 to TRBJ2-7, with 9 positions matching TRBD2. Trimming took 11 bases from V and 2 from J; bases not matched to a gene: 4. This CDR3 is 12 amino acids long. CDR3 DNA: TGTGCCTGTGCGGGGGGGACCTACGAGCAGTACTTC. It yields the protein CACAGGTYEQYF.

V is TRBV19 and J is TRBJ1-1; D is possibly TRBD1 (5 bases). The germline V and J ends were trimmed by 6 bases and 11 bases, with 22 bases remaining between them. The CDR3 loop spans 14 amino acids. Germline V gene sequence: CDR1 LNHDA, CDR2 SQIVND (reference sequence). CDR3 coding DNA: TGTGCCAGTAGAAATGCAGGGTCGAGGTTGAAGGCTTTCTTT. Its protein product is CASRNAGSRLKAFF.

The chain joins TRBV19 to TRBJ1-6; TRBD1 matches at 7 bases. The V gene end was trimmed by 4 bases and the J gene end by 1 base; junction bases not matched to a gene: 13. Germline CDR1 reads LNHDA; CDR2 reads SQIVND (reference sequence). CDR3 length: 19 residues. The CDR3 DNA reads TGTGCCAGTAGTAGATCCGGGACAGCCGAAACATCCTATAATTCACCCCTCCACTTT. Translating gives CASSRSGTAETSYNSPLHF.

This clone was counted between two and nine times. The chain carries TRBV12-5 and TRBJ2-7; 8 nucleotides line up with TRBD1. Germline CDR1 is LGHNT and CDR2 is FRNRAP. The J segment lost 4 bases and the V segment lost 8 bases, leaving 4 bases of the junction unmatched. There are 12 residues in the CDR3. The CDR3 loop reads CASQGARYEQYF. In nucleotides, the CDR3 is TGTGCTAGTCAGGGGGCTCGGTACGAGCAGTACTTC.

The chain couples TRBV12-5 to TRBJ2-7, with 7 nucleotides matching TRBD2. There are 14 residues in the CDR3. V was clipped by 2 bases and J by 3 bases; unmatched bases: 4. CDR1 LGHNT and CDR2 FRNRAP come from the germline V gene. DNA for the CDR3: TGTGCTAGTGGTTTGACGGGGGGAGTCTACGAGCAGTACTTC. Translation gives CASGLTGGVYEQYF.